These 4 T cell receptor beta chains originate from one sample sequenced in a study of Ad26.COV2.S vaccination and SARS-CoV-2 variants. TCRdb keeps only in-frame clones here, not all; method: immunoSEQ multiplex PCR. Of about 320,000 clones listed, approximately 86% are singletons. Specified treatment: around 19 received Ad26.COV2.S at low or high dose, single or two shots; five or six received placebo; per-sample allocation not given. After the first vaccine or placebo injection, samples were drawn on day 63. Material: peripheral blood, obtained in a trial of Ad26.COV2.S vaccine versus placebo. These receptors were obtained from a person between 18 and 65 years old who received the Ad26.COV2.S COVID-19 vaccine or a placebo.

V gene TRBV5-1 combines with J gene TRBJ2-1; D call uncertain. V lost 2 bases to trimming and J lost 2 bases, with 8 bases between them. The germline CDR1 and CDR2 sequences are SGHRS and YFSETQ. The CDR3 sequence is 14 residues long. The CDR3 loop is CASSFLEAYNEQFF. CDR3 DNA sequence: TGCGCCAGCAGCTTCTTAGAAGCCTACAATGAGCAGTTCTTC.

The rearrangement uses TRBV30 and TRBJ1-5; D not resolved. V lost 4 bases, J lost 5 bases, and 9 bases lay in between. The CDR3 totals 12 residues. Germline V gene lookup returns CDR1 GTSNPN and CDR2 SVGIG (reference sequence). CDR3 residues: CAWMLGDQPQHF. CDR3 nucleotide sequence: TGTGCCTGGATGCTAGGAGATCAGCCCCAGCATTTT.

The gene calls are TRBV19 and TRBJ2-3, with D tentatively TRBD1 (5 bases). CDR1 is LNHDA, CDR2 SQIVND, per germline (reference sequence). The ends were cut back, 5 bases at V and 1 base at J, with 10 bases in the middle. The CDR3 is 14 amino acids. The CDR3 bases are TGTGCCAGTAGTCTGGCAGGGCGCACAGATACGCAGTATTTT. It translates to CASSLAGRTDTQYF.

The gene calls are TRBV7-2 and TRBJ1-2; D ambiguous. Germline CDR1 is SGHTA and CDR2 is FQGNSA. The CDR3 has 13 residues. V lost 5 bases to trimming and J lost 5 bases, with 12 bases between them. The CDR3 region has the DNA TGTGCCAGCAGCCCGAGTGGAGTATATGGCTACACCTTC. Translation: CASSPSGVYGYTF.